This TCR beta chain was recorded in a study of graft-versus-host responses after intestinal transplantation. Germline assignment: CDR1 MNHEY and CDR2 SMNVEV (reference sequence). Losses at the gene ends were 2 bases for V and 3 bases for J; bases not matched to a gene: 6. The length of the CDR3 is 15 residues. TCRdb keeps only in-frame clones here, not all; method: immunoSEQ multiplex PCR. The table includes some 90,000 clones, around 93% detected once. Concerning this clone: Its antigen is not identified.

This receptor was obtained from a human donor who was the organ donor for an intestinal transplant. The sample here was unstimulated CD8+ T cells sorted from spleen or lymph node cells, taken before transplant. The V and J genes are TRBV27 and TRBJ2-7; 8 bases are a match to TRBD1. CDR3 DNA: TGTGCCAGCAGTTTAATCCCTGGACAGGGCTACGAGCAGTACTTC. This sequence encodes CASSLIPGQGYEQYF.